This T cell receptor (beta chain) was sequenced during a study of T cell responses to AZD1222 COVID-19 vaccine. Trimming stripped 6 bases from V and 7 bases from J, with 13 bases between. This CDR3 has 13 amino acids. Using immunoSEQ multiplex PCR, the repertoire was profiled, and TCRdb retains in-frame clones only, with some absent. The sample has some 96,000 clones; roughly 86% are singletons. The chain employs TRBV12-3 or TRBV12-4 and TRBJ1-5; D may be TRBD1 (6 bases). This material consisted of peripheral blood, taken on day 0 of MenACWY control vaccination. The TCR sequence derives from an adult in good health. The CDR3 nucleotides are TGTGCCAGCAGCTACTTACAGGGCCAGCCCCAGCATTTT. It yields the protein CASSYLQGQPQHF.